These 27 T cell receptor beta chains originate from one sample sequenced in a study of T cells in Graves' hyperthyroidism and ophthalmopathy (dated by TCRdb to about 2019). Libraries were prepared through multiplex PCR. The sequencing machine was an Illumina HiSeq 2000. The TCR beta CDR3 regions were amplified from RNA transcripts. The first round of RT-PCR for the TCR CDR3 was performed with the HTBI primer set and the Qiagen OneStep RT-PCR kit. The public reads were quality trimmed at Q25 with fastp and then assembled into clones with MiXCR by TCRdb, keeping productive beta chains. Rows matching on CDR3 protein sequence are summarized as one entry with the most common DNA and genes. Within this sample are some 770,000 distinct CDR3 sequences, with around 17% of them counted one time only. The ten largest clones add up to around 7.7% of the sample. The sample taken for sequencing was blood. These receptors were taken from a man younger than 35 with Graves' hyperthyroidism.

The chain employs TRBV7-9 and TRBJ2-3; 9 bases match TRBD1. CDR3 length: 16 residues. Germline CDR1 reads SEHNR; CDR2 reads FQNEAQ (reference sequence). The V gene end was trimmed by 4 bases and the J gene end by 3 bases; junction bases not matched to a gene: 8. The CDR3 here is CASSSTVGQGTDTQYF. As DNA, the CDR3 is TGTGCCAGCAGCTCCACCGTGGGACAGGGAACAGATACGCAGTATTTT.

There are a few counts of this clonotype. The CDR3 protein is CASGLMLGLGNEKLFF. CDR3 sequence (DNA): TGTGCTAGTGGTTTGATGTTGGGCCTGGGTAATGAAAAACTGTTTTTT. V gene TRBV12-5 combines with J gene TRBJ1-4; D is ambiguous. The CDR3 contains 16 residues. V was clipped by 2 bases and J by 4 bases, with 14 bases between them. The V gene's germline CDR1 is LGHNT and CDR2 FRNRAP.

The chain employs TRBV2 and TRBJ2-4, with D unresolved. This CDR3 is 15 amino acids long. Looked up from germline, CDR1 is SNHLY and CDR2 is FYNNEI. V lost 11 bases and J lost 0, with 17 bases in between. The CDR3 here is CASCRTVLAKNIQYF. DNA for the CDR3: TGTGCCTCATGCCGGACGGTTCTAGCCAAAAACATTCAGTACTTC. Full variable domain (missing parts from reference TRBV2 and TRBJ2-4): EPEVTQTPSHQVTQMGQEVILRCVPISNHLYFYWYRQILGQKVEFLVSFYNNEISEKSEIFDDQFSVERPDGSNFTLKIRSTKLEDSAMYFCASCRTVLAKNIQYFGAGTRLSVL.

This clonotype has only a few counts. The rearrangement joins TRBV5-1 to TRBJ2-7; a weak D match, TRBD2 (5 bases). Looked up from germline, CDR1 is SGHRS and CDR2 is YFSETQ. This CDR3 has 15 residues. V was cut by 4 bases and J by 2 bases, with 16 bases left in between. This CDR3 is CASSGPKRRPYEQYF. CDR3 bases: TGCGCCAGCAGCGGGCCTAAGCGGAGGCCCTACGAGCAGTACTTC.

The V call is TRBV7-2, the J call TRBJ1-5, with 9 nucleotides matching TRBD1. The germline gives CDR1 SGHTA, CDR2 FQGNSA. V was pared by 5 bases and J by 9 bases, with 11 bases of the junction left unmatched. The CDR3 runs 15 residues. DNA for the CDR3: TGTGCCAGCAGCCTCGGACAGGGGTCGCCTTGGCCCCAGCATTTT. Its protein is CASSLGQGSPWPQHF.

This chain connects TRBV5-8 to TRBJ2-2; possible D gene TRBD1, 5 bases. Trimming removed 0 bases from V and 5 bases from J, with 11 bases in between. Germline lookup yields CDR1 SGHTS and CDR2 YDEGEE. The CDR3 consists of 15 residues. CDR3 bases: TGTGCCAGCAGCTTGGTTGCAGGGTTGACCGGGGAGCTGTTTTTT. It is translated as CASSLVAGLTGELFF.

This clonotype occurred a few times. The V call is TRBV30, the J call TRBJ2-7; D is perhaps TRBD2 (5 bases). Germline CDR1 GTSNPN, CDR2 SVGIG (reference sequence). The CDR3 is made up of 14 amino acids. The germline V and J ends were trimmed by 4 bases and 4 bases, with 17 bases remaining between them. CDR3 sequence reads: CAWTDYSRGYEQYF. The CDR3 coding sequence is TGTGCCTGGACTGACTATTCTCGGGGTTACGAGCAGTACTTC.

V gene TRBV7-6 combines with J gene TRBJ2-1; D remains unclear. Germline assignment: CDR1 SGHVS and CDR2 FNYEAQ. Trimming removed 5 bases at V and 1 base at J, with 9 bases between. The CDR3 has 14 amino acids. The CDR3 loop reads CASSRTDSYNEQFF. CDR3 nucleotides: TGTGCCAGCAGCCGGACCGATTCCTACAATGAGCAGTTCTTC. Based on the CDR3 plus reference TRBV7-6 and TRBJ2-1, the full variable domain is GAGVSQSPRYKVTKRGQDVALRCDPISGHVSLYWYRQALGQGPEFLTYFNYEAQQDKSGLPNDRFSAERPEGSISTLTIQRTEQRDSAMYRCASSRTDSYNEQFFGPGTRLTVL.

The chain's CDR3 is CSARGLAIETQYF. For the CDR3, the DNA is TGCAGTGCTAGGGGACTAGCGATAGAGACCCAGTACTTC. The chain carries TRBV20-1 and TRBJ2-5; TRBD2 matches 10 bases. From germline, CDR1 is DFQATT and CDR2 SNEGSKA (reference sequence). Trimming at V came to 3 bases and at J to 4 bases, leaving 2 bases not matched to a gene. This CDR3 has 13 amino acids.

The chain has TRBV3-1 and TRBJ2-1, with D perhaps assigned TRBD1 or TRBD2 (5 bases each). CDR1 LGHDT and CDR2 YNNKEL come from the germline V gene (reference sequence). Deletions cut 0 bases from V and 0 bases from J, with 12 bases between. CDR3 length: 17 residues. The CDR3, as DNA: TGTGCCAGCAGCCAAGATTTGGGGGAGAGCTCCTACAATGAGCAGTTCTTC. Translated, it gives CASSQDLGESSYNEQFF.

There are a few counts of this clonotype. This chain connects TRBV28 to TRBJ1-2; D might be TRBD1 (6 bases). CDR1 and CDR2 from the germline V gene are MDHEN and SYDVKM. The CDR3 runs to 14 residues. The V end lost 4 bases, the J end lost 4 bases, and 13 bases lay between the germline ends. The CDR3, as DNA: TGTGCCAGCAGTTATGGGGGGGCCACCTATGGCTACACCTTC. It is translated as CASSYGGATYGYTF.

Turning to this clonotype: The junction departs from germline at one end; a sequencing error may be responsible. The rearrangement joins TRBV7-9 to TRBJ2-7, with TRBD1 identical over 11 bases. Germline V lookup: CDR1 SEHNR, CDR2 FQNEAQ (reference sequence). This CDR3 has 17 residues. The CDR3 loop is CASSQDRGPEGPYERYF. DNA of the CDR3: TGTGCCAGCAGCCAGGACAGGGGGCCGGAAGGTCCCTACGAGCGGTACTTC. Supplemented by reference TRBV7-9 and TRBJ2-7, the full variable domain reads DTGVSQNPRHKITKRGQNVTFRCDPISEHNRLYWYRQTLGQGPEFLTYFQNEAQLEKSRLLSDRFSAERPKGSFSTLEIQRTEQGDSAMYLCASSQDRGPEGPYERYFGPGTRLTVT.

The CDR3 DNA reads TGTGCCAGCACAGATGAACAGGGGGCTCTGCGAGGCTACACCTTC. It translates to CASTDEQGALRGYTF. V usage is TRBV6-1 and J usage is TRBJ1-2; 9 bases match TRBD1. V lost 7 bases, J lost 8 bases, and 14 bases stayed unmatched. The CDR3 has 15 residues. CDR1 is MNHNS, CDR2 SASEGT, per germline.

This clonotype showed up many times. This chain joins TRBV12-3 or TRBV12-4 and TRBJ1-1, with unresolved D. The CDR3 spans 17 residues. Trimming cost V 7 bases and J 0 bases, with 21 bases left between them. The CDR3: CASTYTGDPFMNTEAFF. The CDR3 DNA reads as TGTGCCAGCACCTACACCGGTGACCCTTTTATGAACACTGAAGCTTTCTTT.

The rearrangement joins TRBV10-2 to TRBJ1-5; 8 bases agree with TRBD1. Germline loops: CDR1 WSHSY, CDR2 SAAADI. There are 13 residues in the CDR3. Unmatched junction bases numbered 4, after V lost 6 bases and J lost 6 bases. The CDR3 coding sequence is TGCGCCAGCAGAGGACAGGGCTCTCAGCCCCAGCATTTT. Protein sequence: CASRGQGSQPQHF.

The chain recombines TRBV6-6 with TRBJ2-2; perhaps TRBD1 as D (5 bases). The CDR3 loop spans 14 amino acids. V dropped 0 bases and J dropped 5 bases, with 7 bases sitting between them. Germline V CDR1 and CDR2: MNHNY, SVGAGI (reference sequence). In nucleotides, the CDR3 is TGTGCCAGCAGTTACTCGAAGGGGACCGGGGAGCTGTTTTTT. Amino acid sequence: CASSYSKGTGELFF.

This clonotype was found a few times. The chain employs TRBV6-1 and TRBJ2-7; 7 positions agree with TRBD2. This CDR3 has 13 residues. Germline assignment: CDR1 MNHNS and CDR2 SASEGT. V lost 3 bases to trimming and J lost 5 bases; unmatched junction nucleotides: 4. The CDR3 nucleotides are TGTGCCAGCAGTGAGGCGGGAGCGGACGAGCAGTACTTC. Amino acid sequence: CASSEAGADEQYF.

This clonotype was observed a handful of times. The CDR3 spells CASSQARTGNTEAFF. The CDR3, as DNA: TGTGCCAGCAGCCAAGCCAGGACGGGGAACACTGAAGCTTTCTTT. The genes are TRBV14 and TRBJ1-1; D is unresolved. Germline assignment: CDR1 SGHDN and CDR2 FVKESK. The CDR3 extends over 15 amino acids. V lost 1 base and J 1 base, leaving 10 bases between the germline ends.

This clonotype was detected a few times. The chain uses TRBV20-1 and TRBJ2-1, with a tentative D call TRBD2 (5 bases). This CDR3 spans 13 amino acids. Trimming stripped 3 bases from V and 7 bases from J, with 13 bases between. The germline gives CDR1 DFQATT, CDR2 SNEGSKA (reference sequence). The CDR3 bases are TGCAGTGCTAGCGGGTGGGAGTGGAATGAGCAGTTCTTC. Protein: CSASGWEWNEQFF.

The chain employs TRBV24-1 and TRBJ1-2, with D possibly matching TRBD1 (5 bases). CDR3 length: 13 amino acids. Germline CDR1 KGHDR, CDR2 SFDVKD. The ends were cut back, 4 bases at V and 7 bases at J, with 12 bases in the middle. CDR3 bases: TGTGCCACCAGTGACCTGACAGAACGTGGCTACACCTTC. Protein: CATSDLTERGYTF.

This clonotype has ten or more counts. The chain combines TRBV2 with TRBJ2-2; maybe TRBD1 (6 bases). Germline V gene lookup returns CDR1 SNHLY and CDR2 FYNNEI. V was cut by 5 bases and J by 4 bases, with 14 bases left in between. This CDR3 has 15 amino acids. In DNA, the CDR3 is TGTGCCAGCAGTTCCCAAGGGGGATTCACCGGGGAGCTGTTTTTT. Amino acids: CASSSQGGFTGELFF.

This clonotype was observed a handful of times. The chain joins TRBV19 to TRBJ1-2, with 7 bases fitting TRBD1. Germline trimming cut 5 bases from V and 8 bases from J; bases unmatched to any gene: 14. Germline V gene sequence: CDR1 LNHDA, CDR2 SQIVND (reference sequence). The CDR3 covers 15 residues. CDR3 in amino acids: CASSEGQFRSYGYTF. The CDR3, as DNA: TGTGCCAGTAGTGAGGGACAGTTCCGCTCGTACGGCTACACCTTC.

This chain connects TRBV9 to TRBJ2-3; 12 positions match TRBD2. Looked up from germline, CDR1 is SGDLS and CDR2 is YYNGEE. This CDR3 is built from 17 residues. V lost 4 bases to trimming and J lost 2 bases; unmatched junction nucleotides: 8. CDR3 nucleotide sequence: TGTGCCAGCAGCTCACAGACTAGCGGGAGTTTCACAGATACGCAGTATTTT. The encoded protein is CASSSQTSGSFTDTQYF. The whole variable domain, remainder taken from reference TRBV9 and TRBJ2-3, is DSGVTQTPKHLITATGQRVTLRCSPRSGDLSVYWYQQSLDQGLQFLIQYYNGEERAKGNILERFSAQQFPDLHSELNLSSLELGDSALYFCASSSQTSGSFTDTQYFGPGTRLTVL.

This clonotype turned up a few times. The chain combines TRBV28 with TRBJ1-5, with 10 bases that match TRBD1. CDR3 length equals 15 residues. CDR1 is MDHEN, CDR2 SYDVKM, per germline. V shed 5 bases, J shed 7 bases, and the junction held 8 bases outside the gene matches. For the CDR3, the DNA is TGTGCCAGCAGTCCGCCGACAGGGGGCGGGCAGCCCCAGCATTTT. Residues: CASSPPTGGGQPQHF.

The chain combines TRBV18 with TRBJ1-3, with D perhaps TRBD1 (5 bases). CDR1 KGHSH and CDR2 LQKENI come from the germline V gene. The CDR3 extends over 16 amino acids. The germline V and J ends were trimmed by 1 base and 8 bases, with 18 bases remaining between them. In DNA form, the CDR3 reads TGTGCCAGCTCACCACTCACGGGACTCATCGGGGACACCATATATTTT. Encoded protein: CASSPLTGLIGDTIYF.

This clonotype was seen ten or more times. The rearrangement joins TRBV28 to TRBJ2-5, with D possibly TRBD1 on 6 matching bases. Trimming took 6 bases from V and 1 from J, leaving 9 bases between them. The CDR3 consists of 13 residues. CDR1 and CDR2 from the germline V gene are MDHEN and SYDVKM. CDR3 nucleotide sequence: TGTGCCAGCAGCCGGGACATCCAAGAGACCCAGTACTTC. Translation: CASSRDIQETQYF.

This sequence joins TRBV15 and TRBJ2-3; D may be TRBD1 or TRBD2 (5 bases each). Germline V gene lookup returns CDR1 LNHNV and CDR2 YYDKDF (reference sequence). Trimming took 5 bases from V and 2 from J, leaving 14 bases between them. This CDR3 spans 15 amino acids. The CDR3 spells CATSRGSLLTDTQYF. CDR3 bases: TGTGCCACCAGCCGGGGCAGCCTACTCACAGATACGCAGTATTTT.